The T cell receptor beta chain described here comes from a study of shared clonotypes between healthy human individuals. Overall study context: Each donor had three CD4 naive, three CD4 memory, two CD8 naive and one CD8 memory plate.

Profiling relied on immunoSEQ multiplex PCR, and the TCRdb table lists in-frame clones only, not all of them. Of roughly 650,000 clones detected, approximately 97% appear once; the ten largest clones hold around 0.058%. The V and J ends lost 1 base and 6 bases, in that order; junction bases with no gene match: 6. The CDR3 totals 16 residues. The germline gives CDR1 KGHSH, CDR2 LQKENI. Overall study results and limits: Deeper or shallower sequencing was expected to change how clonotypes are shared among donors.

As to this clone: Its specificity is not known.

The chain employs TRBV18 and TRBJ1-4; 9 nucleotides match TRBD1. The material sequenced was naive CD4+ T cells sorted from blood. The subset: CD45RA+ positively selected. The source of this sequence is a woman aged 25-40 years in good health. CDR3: CASSPRWTGVDEKLFF. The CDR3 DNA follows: TGTGCCAGCTCACCACGGTGGACAGGGGTTGATGAAAAACTGTTTTTT.